This T cell receptor (beta chain) was recorded in a study of CD8+ T cells in alopecia areata. Study overall: At a dose of 5 to 10 mg twice daily, oral tofacitinib was given to treated patients.

General study results and limits: In lesional scalp, particularly from alopecia totalis/universalis, clonality was higher than in normal scalp.

Sequencing relied on a cDNA template that was reverse transcribed from extracted RNA. Assay: immunoSEQ multiplex PCR; the TCRdb copy retains only in-frame clones and omits some. This sample yields 200,000 to 250,000 clones, of which under 70% are seen a single time; more than 3.5% belongs to the top ten. CDR1 is MNHEY and CDR2 is SVGAGI in the germline V gene. CDR3 length: 15 residues. In regard to this clone: Antigen unknown.

Treatment reported: oral pan-JAK inhibitor, 5-10 mg twice daily. As part of sample collection, lesional scalp punch biopsies and peripheral blood were taken from alopecia areata patients. Sorting from PBMCs produced CD4+ and CD8+ T cells. The sample consisted of CD4+ T cells sorted from blood, taken at week 4, from a patient treated with tofacitinib. The chain carries TRBV6-5 and TRBJ2-5, with TRBD1 matching over 7 bases. Judging by the DNA end, TRBJ2-7 fits better; the J call may be wrong. The sequence was obtained from a human donor with alopecia areata. CDR3 nucleotide sequence: TGTGCCAGCAGTCTAAATACAGGGGCCCCCTACGAGCAGTACTTC. This translates into CASSLNTGAPYEQYF.